This T cell receptor beta chain was profiled in a study of cytomegalovirus exposure and HLA in healthy donors (TCRdb year 2017). Background for the entire study: According to an earlier analysis of several hundred of the donors, roughly 180 million T cells yielded 120 million or so unique TCR beta sequences and 250 to 350 Gb of sequence data. Around 300 gigabases of sequencing data and tens of millions of unique TCR sequences were included in an early release covering about 700 HLA-typed donors. Besides the first cohort of 666 subjects, a separate validation cohort made up of roughly 130 different subjects was used. A later analysis re-examined previously published TCR beta repertoires from hundreds of donors and added high-resolution HLA genotyping to investigate patterns of TCR occurrence. Rather than using new phenotypic data, the later analysis identified candidate immune exposures from TCR beta sequences and from how often those sequences occurred across donors. The study profiled the T cell repertoires of 666 subjects by immunosequencing and related them to cytomegalovirus serostatus. The study aimed to test whether cataloging public T cell receptors could reveal signatures of past pathogen exposure. The number of typed donors differed by locus: roughly 629-640 for A, B, C, DRB1 and DQB1; 500 to 550 for DQA1; about 600 for DPA1; and about 470 for DPB1. Among 300 to 500 genotyped donors of the cohort, an average of roughly 230,000 unique TCR beta nucleotide sequences was sequenced per donor, of which approximately 19% were non-productive. In a later genetic analysis, genome-wide SNP genotypes for about 65% of the roughly 700 donors were used, and that subset was treated as a discovery cohort. Alongside the repertoire data, information on donor age, sex, ethnicity and CMV serostatus was compiled. Class I and class II HLA loci were covered by the typing at four-digit resolution. A handful of DR-DQ haplotypes were handled as single units for association and clustering because linkage in the cohort was strong. Of the 398 genotyped donors, roughly 85% fell in the genetic ancestry cluster associated with self-reported Caucasian donors. To predict cytomegalovirus infection status, the study brought together high-throughput TCR immunosequencing, statistical association of individual TCRs with disease status, and machine learning. Every repertoire in the discovery cohort had been generated on one and the same sequencing platform. To decide whether each TCR beta V gene segment behaved as functional or pseudogenic, an earlier analysis of nearly 600 of the donors relied on high-throughput TCR beta sequencing.

Broad study findings and their caveats: Some IMGT-functional V segments, including TRBV6-2 and TRBV6-3, could not be distinguished by the 87-base-pair reads and were therefore excluded. HLA typing was unavailable for some donors at each locus, so association tests used only the typed subset. Correlated functional status among segregating V segments might reflect linkage disequilibrium, but an unknown experimental factor could not be ruled out. Across donors, most TCR sequences were observed very rarely, whereas some public TCRs were present in many individuals. In a later analysis, the rate of TCR association differed among HLA loci, with DRB1 alleles having the most associated TCRs and HLA-C alleles having the fewest. The presence/absence analyses assumed that sequencing depth was roughly uniform across donors, and that assumption may not be true. A few of the identified cytomegalovirus-associated TCR beta chains were confirmed in vitro to be specific for cytomegalovirus antigens. In an earlier analysis of more than 450 of the donors, most TCR beta V segments were observed in productive rearrangements about 87% or about 30% of the time, broadly matching IMGT annotations. The sequencing pipeline was judged likely to have produced a cluster of highly shared sequence variants as a technical artifact. This cohort had only TCR beta chains sequenced, and the lack of alpha or paired-chain data limited which features could be detected. About 17 rarely observed V segments, including chromosome 9 orphons, were excluded from the earlier analysis of about 500 of the donors because counts were too low. A further reported finding was that TCR beta sequences accurately predicted the HLA-A and HLA-B alleles for most subjects in the first cohort. The classifier was reported to diagnose cytomegalovirus status with high specificity and sensitivity in both the original cohort and the validation cohort. According to a later genetic analysis, donors in an Asian-associated ancestry cluster had fewer N-insertions in productive TCRs than the approximately 710-donor mean. According to the authors, the approach could potentially be generalized to other disease states and immunological phenotypes. Several of the top co-occurrence clusters appeared to be linked to parvovirus B19, influenza, CMV and Epstein-Barr virus, according to a later analysis. At a false discovery rate of 0.05, a later analysis linked 16,951 TCR beta sequences to specific HLA alleles. According to a later analysis, most CMV-associated TCR beta chains appeared to be HLA-restricted, and the HLA associations seemed to be driven largely by CMV exposure. Compared with equally common non-associated chains, HLA-associated TCR beta chains in a later analysis were more clonally expanded and had lower generation probabilities. Immune exposure information for the cohort was limited to CMV serostatus. Assigning TCR associations to individual alleles was difficult when HLA alleles, especially DR and DQ, strongly co-occurred. The study listed approximately 150 TCR beta chains as associated with cytomegalovirus. In a later genetic analysis, a missense DCLRE1C variant was associated with V-gene and J-gene trimming of TCR beta chains, and the association was replicated in an independent cohort.

Of note for this clone: The antigen it recognizes is unknown. Per-base qualities were not stored, and no clone one base away is much larger.

The cohort was made up of several hundred healthy bone marrow donors. All cohort members were sampled while nominally healthy, although unrecorded immune exposures were likely present. The donor tested CMV seropositive and was one of the 289 seropositive cohort members. A peripheral blood sample was collected from each donor, and TCR beta sequencing was performed on peripheral blood mononuclear cells. The Qiagen DNeasy Blood Extraction Kit was used to extract genomic DNA from the blood cell samples. Library generation was performed with the immunoSEQ multiplex PCR assay. A mixture of 60 forward primers for TCR Vbeta segments and 13 reverse primers for TCR Jbeta segments was used in the multiplex PCR. The CDR3 region of rearranged TCR beta genes was amplified from genomic DNA with a multiplex PCR assay. The Illumina HiSeq System was used to sequence the amplified TCR beta libraries as 87-base-pair reads. The paper's processing steps were these. A later analysis counted 75 million to 100 million unique TCR beta chains across the 550 to 750 repertoires, and about 10 million of these chains were shared by at least two donors. Raw reads were error-corrected and collapsed into unique sequences with a nearest-neighbor algorithm that merged closely related sequences to remove PCR and sequencing errors. V, D and J gene segments were assigned by aligning CDR3 sequences to IMGT reference sequences. For a sequence to be retained, a match of at least six nucleotides to both a V gene segment and a J gene segment was required. Rearrangements were classified as productive when the CDR3 lacked stop codons and remained in frame with V and J, and all other rearrangements were classified as non-productive. Following IMGT convention, CDR3 was defined as the stretch from the second conserved V-encoded cysteine up to the conserved J-encoded phenylalanine. Sequences without an unambiguous match to a single V gene segment were excluded from the earlier analysis of approximately 560 of the donors. An earlier analysis of a few hundred of the donors called V segments functional above 56.7% productive rearrangements and segregating when the between-donor standard deviation exceeded 5%. A statistical classification framework was built for diagnosing cytomegalovirus status from the catalog of TCR beta chain sequences. In a later analysis, V and J genes were assigned by comparing TCR nucleotide sequences against IMGT/GENE-DB human TR gene sequences. Using the TCRdist pipeline, a later analysis assigned CDR3 sequences along with most-parsimonious VDJ recombination scenarios. In a later analysis, each TCR beta chain was defined by its CDR3 amino acid sequence together with its V-gene family, and reads lacking a unique V-gene family were excluded. To address suspected cross-contamination and a sequencing artifact, a later analysis removed a few hundred highly shared, low-generation-probability nucleotide sequences. A later analysis calculated a clonal expansion index for each public chain from normalized within-repertoire ranks of inferred template counts. Generation probabilities in a later analysis came from a VDJ recombination model fitted to out-of-frame rearrangements, and those results were checked against IGoR. A later analysis scored TCR-TCR, TCR-HLA and TCR-CMV co-occurrence with hypergeometric tests, applying a repertoire-size bias correction to TCR pairs. To estimate false discovery rates, a later analysis permuted the HLA or CMV assignments 20 times. In a later analysis, co-occurring TCRs were grouped with DBSCAN, and TCRdist sequence similarity was added when clustering was performed within HLA-allele-positive subsets. Co-occurrence clustering excluded repertoires with fewer than 30,000 or more than 120,000 public chains, plus five with anomalous nucleotide sharing. TCRdb provides this immuneACCESS table in a form limited to in-frame rearrangements. Some clones are lacking; in checked studies, under half of them reflect an unresolved V gene, and why the rest are absent is not known. For V, J and clone size, that table is used; D and trimming come from the DNA. The sample table holds about 120,000 clones, of which roughly 80% were seen once. Of the sample, 25% to 35% is held by the ten largest clones.

In the germline V gene, CDR1 corresponds to SNHLY and CDR2 to FYNNEI. V loses 4 bases of germline sequence and J loses 3 bases, and the interval between the two ends is 13 bases. The CDR3 numbers 15 residues from cysteine through phenylalanine. This entry keeps only the CDR3 DNA: 45 bases, framed from base 1. This TCR was sampled from a man aged 55-75 years in good health and CMV-seropositive. Sequenced input: PBMCs. Here the chain combines TRBV2 and TRBJ2-1; there is no confident call for the D gene. The bases are TGTGCCAGCAGTGTAGTAGCAGATTACTACAATGAGCAGTTCTTC. This encodes CASSVVADYYNEQFF.